The next 6 T cell receptor beta chains were all read from a single sample in a study of cytomegalovirus exposure and HLA in healthy donors. The PCR was carried out with 60 Vbeta primers and 13 Jbeta primers. The assay was immunoSEQ multiplex PCR, and TCRdb's table has in-frame clones only and misses some. The sample holds approximately 150,000 clones, over 60% seen once. The source material was PBMCs. The receptors were sampled from a male donor in good health and CMV-seronegative.

The chain recombines TRBV5-1 with TRBJ2-5; 8 positions match TRBD2. This CDR3 spans 15 amino acids. Germline loops: CDR1 SGHRS, CDR2 YFSETQ. J lost 7 bases, V lost 7 bases, and 15 bases had no gene match. The CDR3 DNA sequence: TGCGCCAGCTCCCCTCAATCGACTAGCGCTGGGACCCAGTACTTC. Its translation is CASSPQSTSAGTQYF.

Turning to this clone: The sample holds other DNA sequences that translate to the same CDR3. For the CDR3, the DNA is TGTGCCAGCAACCGGCAGGGGACCGGGGAGCTGTTTTTT. Protein product: CASNRQGTGELFF. This chain connects TRBV7-2 to TRBJ2-2, with D possibly TRBD1 on 6 matching bases. This CDR3 has 13 residues. The germline V gene encodes CDR1 SGHTA and CDR2 FQGNSA. Trimming stripped 7 bases from V and 5 bases from J, with 11 bases between.

The CDR3 DNA reads TGTGCCAGCCGAAAAGGACAGCACTATGGCTACACCTTC. It codes for CASRKGQHYGYTF. The V and J genes are TRBV2 and TRBJ1-2, with D possibly TRBD1 on 6 matching bases. V lost 8 bases and J lost 3, with 13 bases in between. CDR1 is SNHLY, CDR2 FYNNEI, per germline. This CDR3 has 13 amino acids.

The count of this clone is one. The rearrangement links TRBV4-1 to TRBJ1-1; 11 bases are shared with TRBD1. J was trimmed by 6 bases and V by 4 bases; bases with no gene match: 4. Germline CDR1 MGHRA, CDR2 YSYEKL. The CDR3 covers 14 residues. CDR3 nucleotides: TGCGCCAGCAGCCTTGGACAGGGGGCGGCTGAAGCTTTCTTT. Protein sequence: CASSLGQGAAEAFF.

The J gene is TRBJ2-3, the V gene TRBV11-2; no clear D gene. Germline-derived CDR1 and CDR2 are SGHAT and FQNNGV. This CDR3 is built from 16 residues. Trimming pared 0 bases from V and 0 bases from J, leaving 10 bases between. The DNA for the CDR3 is TGTGCCAGCAGCTTAGATAGCACAACTAGCACAGATACGCAGTATTTT. Its protein product is CASSLDSTTSTDTQYF.

This clone was found once. The V call is TRBV7-3, the J call TRBJ2-6, with D possibly being TRBD1 (5 bases). Trimming took off 5 bases at V and 0 bases at J, with 14 bases between the two ends. The CDR3 contains 17 residues. Germline CDR1 SGHTA, CDR2 FQGTGA. CDR3 sequence reads: CASSPQGGSSGANVLTF. CDR3 nucleotide sequence: TGTGCCAGCAGCCCGCAGGGTGGAAGCTCTGGGGCCAACGTCCTGACTTTC.